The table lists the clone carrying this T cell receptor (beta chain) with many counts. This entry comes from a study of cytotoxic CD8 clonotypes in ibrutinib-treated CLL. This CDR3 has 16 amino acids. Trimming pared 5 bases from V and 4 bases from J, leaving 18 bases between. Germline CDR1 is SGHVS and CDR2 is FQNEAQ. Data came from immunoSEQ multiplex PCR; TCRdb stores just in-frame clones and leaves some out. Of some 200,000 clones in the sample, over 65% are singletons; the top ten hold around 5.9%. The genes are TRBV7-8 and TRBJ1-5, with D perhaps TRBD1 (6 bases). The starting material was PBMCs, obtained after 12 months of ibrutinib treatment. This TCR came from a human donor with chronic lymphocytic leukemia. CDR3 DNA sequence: TGTGCCAGCAGCCCATGGGGGGGGGCAGAAAATCAGCCCCAGCATTTT. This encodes CASSPWGGAENQPQHF.